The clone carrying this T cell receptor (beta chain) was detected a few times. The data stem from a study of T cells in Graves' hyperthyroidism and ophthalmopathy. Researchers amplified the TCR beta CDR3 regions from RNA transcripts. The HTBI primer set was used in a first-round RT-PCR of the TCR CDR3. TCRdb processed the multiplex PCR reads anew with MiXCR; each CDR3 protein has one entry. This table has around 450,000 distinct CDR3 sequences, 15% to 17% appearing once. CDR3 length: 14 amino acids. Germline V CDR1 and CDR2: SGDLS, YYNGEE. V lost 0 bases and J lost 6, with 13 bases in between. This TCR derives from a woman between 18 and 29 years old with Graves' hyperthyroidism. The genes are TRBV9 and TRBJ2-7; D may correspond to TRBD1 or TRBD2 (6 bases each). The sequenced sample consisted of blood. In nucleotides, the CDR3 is TGTGCCAGCAGCGTAGGTCTAGGGGGGAGCGAGCAGTACTTC. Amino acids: CASSVGLGGSEQYF.